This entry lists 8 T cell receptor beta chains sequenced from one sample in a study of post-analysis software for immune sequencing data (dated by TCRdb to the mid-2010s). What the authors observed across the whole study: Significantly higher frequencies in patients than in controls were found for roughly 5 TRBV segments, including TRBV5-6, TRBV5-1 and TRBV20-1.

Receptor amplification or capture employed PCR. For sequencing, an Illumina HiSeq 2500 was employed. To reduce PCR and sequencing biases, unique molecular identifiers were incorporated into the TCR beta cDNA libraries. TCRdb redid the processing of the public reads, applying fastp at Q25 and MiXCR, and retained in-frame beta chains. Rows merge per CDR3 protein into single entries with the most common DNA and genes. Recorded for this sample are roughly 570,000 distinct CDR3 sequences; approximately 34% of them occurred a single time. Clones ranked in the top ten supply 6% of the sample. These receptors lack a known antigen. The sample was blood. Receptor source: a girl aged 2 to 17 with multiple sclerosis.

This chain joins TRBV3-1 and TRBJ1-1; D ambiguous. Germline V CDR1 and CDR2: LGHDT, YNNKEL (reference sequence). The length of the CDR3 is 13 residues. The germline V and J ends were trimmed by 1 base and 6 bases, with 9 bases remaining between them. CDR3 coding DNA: TGTGCCAGCAGCCAAGTAGTGACCGCTGAAGCTTTCTTT. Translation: CASSQVVTAEAFF.

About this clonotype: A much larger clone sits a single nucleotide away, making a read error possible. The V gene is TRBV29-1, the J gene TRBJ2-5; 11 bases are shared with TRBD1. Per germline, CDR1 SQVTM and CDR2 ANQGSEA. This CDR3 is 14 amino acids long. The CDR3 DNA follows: TGCAGCGTAGCCGGACAGGGGGCCGGAGAGACCCAGCACTTC. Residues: CSVAGQGAGETQHF.

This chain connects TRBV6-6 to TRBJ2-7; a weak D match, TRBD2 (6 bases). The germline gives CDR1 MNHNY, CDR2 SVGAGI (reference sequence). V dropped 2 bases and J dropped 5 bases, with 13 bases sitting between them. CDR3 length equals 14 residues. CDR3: CASSYEGLGHEQYF. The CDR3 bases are TGTGCCAGCAGTTACGAGGGACTTGGGCACGAGCAGTACTTC.

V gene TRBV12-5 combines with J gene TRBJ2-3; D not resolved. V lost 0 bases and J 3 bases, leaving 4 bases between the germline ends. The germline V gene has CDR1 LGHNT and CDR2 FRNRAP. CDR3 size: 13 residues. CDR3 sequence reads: CASGLVWTDTQYF. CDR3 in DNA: TGTGCTAGTGGTTTGGTATGGACAGATACGCAGTATTTT.

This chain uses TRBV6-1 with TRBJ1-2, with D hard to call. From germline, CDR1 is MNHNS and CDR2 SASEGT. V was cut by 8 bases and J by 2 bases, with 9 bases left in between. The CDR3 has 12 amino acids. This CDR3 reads CASSAPNYGYTF. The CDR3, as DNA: TGTGCCAGCTCGGCGCCAAACTATGGCTACACCTTC.

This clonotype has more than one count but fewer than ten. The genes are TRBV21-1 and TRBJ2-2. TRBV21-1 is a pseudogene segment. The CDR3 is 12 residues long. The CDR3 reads CASIPNTGELFF. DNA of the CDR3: TGTGCCAGCATTCCGAACACCGGGGAGCTGTTTTTT.

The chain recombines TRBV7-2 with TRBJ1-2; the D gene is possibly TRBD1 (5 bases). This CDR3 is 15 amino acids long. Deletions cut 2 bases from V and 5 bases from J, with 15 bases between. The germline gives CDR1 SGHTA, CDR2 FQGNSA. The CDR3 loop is CASSLRSVGGYGYTF. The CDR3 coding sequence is TGTGCCAGCAGCTTAAGGAGCGTCGGGGGATATGGCTACACCTTC.

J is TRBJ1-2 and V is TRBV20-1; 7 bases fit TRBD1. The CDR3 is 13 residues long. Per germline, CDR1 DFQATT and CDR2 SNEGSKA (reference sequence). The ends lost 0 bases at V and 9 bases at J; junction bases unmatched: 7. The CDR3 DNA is TGCAGTGCTAGAGATGGGAACAGGGGTCGCTACACCTTC. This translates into CSARDGNRGRYTF.